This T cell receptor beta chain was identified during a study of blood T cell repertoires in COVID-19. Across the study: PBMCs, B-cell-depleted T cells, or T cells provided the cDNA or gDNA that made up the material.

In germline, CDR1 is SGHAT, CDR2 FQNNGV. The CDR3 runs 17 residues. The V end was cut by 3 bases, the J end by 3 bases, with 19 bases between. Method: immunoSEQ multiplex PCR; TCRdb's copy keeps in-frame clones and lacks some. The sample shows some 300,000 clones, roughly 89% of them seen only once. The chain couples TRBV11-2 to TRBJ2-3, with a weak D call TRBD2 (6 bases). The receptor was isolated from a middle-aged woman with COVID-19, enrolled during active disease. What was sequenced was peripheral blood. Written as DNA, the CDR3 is TGTGCCAGCAGCTTGGGCCAGGGCGGGGAGACGACAGATACGCAGTATTTT. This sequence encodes CASSLGQGGETTDTQYF.